The 30 T cell receptor beta chains listed next were all sequenced from one sample in a study of Ad26.COV2.S vaccination and SARS-CoV-2 variants. The sample's treatment: over 15 received Ad26.COV2.S at low or high dose, single or two shots; 5 received placebo; per-sample allocation not given. Collection of samples fell on day 63 after the first vaccine or placebo injection. The assay was immunoSEQ multiplex PCR, and TCRdb's table has in-frame clones only and misses some. The table lists over 300,000 clones, about four fifths of them singletons. The sequencing here drew on peripheral blood, taken in a trial of Ad26.COV2.S vaccine versus placebo. The receptors come from a person between 18 and 59 years old who received the Ad26.COV2.S COVID-19 vaccine or a placebo.

In its sample, this clone was seen once. The chain joins TRBV7-3 to TRBJ1-1; D gene unclear. With 2 bases removed from V and 1 base from J, the gap between germline ends came to 5 bases. Germline V gives CDR1 SGHTA, CDR2 FQGTGA. The CDR3 consists of 13 residues. For the CDR3, the DNA is TGTGCCAGCAGCTTAGGGTCGAACACTGAAGCTTTCTTT. Translated, it gives CASSLGSNTEAFF.

The chain employs TRBV29-1 and TRBJ2-5, with D maybe TRBD2 (6 bases). CDR3 length: 14 amino acids. Germline V gives CDR1 SQVTM, CDR2 ANQGSEA. The germline V and J ends were trimmed by 6 bases and 5 bases, with 19 bases remaining between them. The CDR3 DNA follows: TGCAGCGTACGCGGGATCCTCTCGAGGGAGACCCAGTACTTC. Translated, it gives CSVRGILSRETQYF.

The rearrangement joins TRBV11-3 to TRBJ2-7, with D possibly matching TRBD2 (5 bases). Germline V gene sequence: CDR1 SGHNT, CDR2 YENEEA. The CDR3 contains 11 residues. Deletions cut 8 bases from V and 9 bases from J, with 14 bases between. The CDR3 sequence: CASGRVEGQYF. For the CDR3, the DNA is TGTGCCAGCGGGCGGGTTGAGGGGCAGTACTTC.

The chain recombines TRBV5-1 with TRBJ1-4; no definite D call. CDR3 length: 11 amino acids. Germline V gene lookup returns CDR1 SGHRS and CDR2 YFSETQ. The V end lost 5 bases, the J end lost 6 bases, and 5 bases lay between the germline ends. As DNA, the CDR3 is TGCGCCAGCAGGTTAGATGAAAAACTGTTTTTT. It translates to CASRLDEKLFF.

This chain joins TRBV11-3 and TRBJ2-7; D is undetermined. The CDR3 runs 14 residues. Trimming stripped 0 bases from V and 0 bases from J, with 6 bases between. CDR1 and CDR2 (germline): SGHNT, YENEEA. For the CDR3, the DNA is TGTGCCAGCAGCTTAGAGAAGCGCTCCTACGAGCAGTACTTC. Translating it yields CASSLEKRSYEQYF.

The V gene is TRBV4-3, the J gene TRBJ1-3; TRBD1 matches at 8 bases. This CDR3 is built from 15 residues. The V gene end was trimmed by 1 base and the J gene end by 6 bases; junction bases not matched to a gene: 5. Germline V gives CDR1 LGHNA, CDR2 YSLEER. CDR3 residues: CASSQGTGTENTIYF. The DNA of the CDR3 is TGCGCCAGCAGCCAAGGGACAGGGACCGAAAACACCATATATTTT.

This clone was seen just once. The CDR3 loop is CASSQEGVGPYEQYF. The CDR3 DNA sequence: TGTGCCAGCAGCCAAGAGGGAGTGGGCCCCTACGAGCAGTACTTC. The J gene is TRBJ2-7, the V gene TRBV4-2; the D gene is possibly TRBD2 (5 bases). The CDR3 is made up of 15 amino acids. Germline values: CDR1 LGHNA, CDR2 YNFKEQ. Trimming removed 0 bases from V and 2 bases from J, with 11 bases in between.

The chain carries TRBV7-3 and TRBJ2-5; 16 nucleotides agree with TRBD2. The junction had 7 bases not matched to a gene; V was cut back by 5 bases and J by 4 bases. This CDR3 has 17 amino acids. Germline values: CDR1 SGHTA, CDR2 FQGTGA. In nucleotides, the CDR3 is TGTGCCAGCAGCCCGGGACTAGCGGGAGGGAGTCGAGAGACCCAGTACTTC. Its translation is CASSPGLAGGSRETQYF.

The chain carries TRBV19 and TRBJ1-5, with D maybe TRBD1 (6 bases). Looked up from germline, CDR1 is LNHDA and CDR2 is SQIVND (reference sequence). The V end was cut by 6 bases, the J end by 15 bases, with 15 bases between. The CDR3 contains 11 residues. The CDR3 nucleotides read TGTGCCAGTAGGTGGATTGCCAGGGGGCATTTT. The encoded protein is CASRWIARGHF.

The chain uses TRBV11-2 and TRBJ1-1; 9 bases match TRBD1. The V segment lost 6 bases and the J segment 11 bases; nucleotides outside the gene matches: 7. This CDR3 comprises 12 residues. Per the germline V gene, CDR1 is SGHAT and CDR2 is FQNNGV. In DNA, the CDR3 is TGTGCCAGCAGGGGGACAGGGCTCGGGGCTTTCTTT. Residues: CASRGTGLGAFF.

This clone was found a few times. The CDR3 nucleotides read TGTGCCAGCAGTCCGGACAGTCTGGGGGAGCAGTTCTTC. Translated: CASSPDSLGEQFF. This chain connects TRBV6-6 to TRBJ2-1; weak D call: TRBD1 (6 bases). The CDR3 contains 13 residues. V lost 5 bases, J lost 10 bases, and 15 bases lay in between. Germline V gene data show CDR1 as MNHNY and CDR2 as SVGAGI (reference sequence).

The gene calls are TRBV15 and TRBJ2-7; 12 bases line up with TRBD2. Unmatched junction bases numbered 8, after V lost 3 bases and J lost 5 bases. The CDR3 extends over 16 amino acids. The germline V gene has CDR1 LNHNV and CDR2 YYDKDF (reference sequence). The CDR3 is CATSREGTSGRHEQYF. The CDR3 DNA reads as TGTGCCACCAGCAGGGAAGGGACTAGCGGGCGCCACGAGCAGTACTTC.

The gene calls are TRBV7-2 and TRBJ2-1; 8 nucleotides match TRBD2. CDR3 length: 12 residues. CDR1 is SGHTA, CDR2 FQGNSA, per germline. With V trimmed by 5 bases and J by 15 bases, 9 bases remained unmatched. DNA for the CDR3: TGTGCCAGCAGCGTCTCAGGCCGGGAGGGGTTCTTC. This sequence encodes CASSVSGREGFF.

The chain uses TRBV7-9 and TRBJ2-3; 8 bases fit TRBD2. CDR1 is SEHNR and CDR2 is FQNEAQ in the germline V gene (reference sequence). V gave up 5 bases and J gave up 4 bases; unmatched junction bases: 8. The CDR3 runs to 15 residues. The CDR3, as DNA: TGTGCCAGCAGCCCACTGGCGGGAGGCGCAGATACGCAGTATTTT. Protein sequence: CASSPLAGGADTQYF.

The chain carries TRBV3-1 (or the pseudogene TRBV3-2) and TRBJ1-1, with D hard to call. V shed 5 bases and J shed 0 bases, with 13 bases lying between them. The CDR3 runs 15 residues. Germline values: CDR1 LGHDT, CDR2 YNNKEL (reference sequence). This CDR3 reads CASSDTFDMNTEAFF. CDR3 in DNA: TGTGCCAGCAGCGACACTTTTGATATGAACACTGAAGCTTTCTTT.

This clone was found a few times. Other DNA sequences from this sample encode an identical CDR3 as well. The chain uses TRBV3-1 (or the pseudogene TRBV3-2) and TRBJ1-5; D unclear. Trimming removed 0 bases from V and 5 bases from J, with 5 bases in between. Germline values: CDR1 LGHDT, CDR2 YNNKEL (reference sequence). There are 13 residues in the CDR3. CDR3 DNA sequence: TGTGCCAGCAGCCAAGATCTTCATCAGCCCCAGCATTTT. Its protein product is CASSQDLHQPQHF.

The gene calls are TRBV9 and TRBJ2-5; possible D gene TRBD2, 6 bases. Germline V lookup: CDR1 SGDLS, CDR2 YYNGEE. The CDR3 runs to 15 residues. V lost 0 bases and J 3 bases, leaving 12 bases between the germline ends. CDR3 protein: CASSVAGTPKETQYF. The CDR3 region has the DNA TGTGCCAGCAGCGTAGCCGGGACTCCCAAAGAGACCCAGTACTTC.

The V call is TRBV12-3 or TRBV12-4, the J call TRBJ2-1; D call uncertain. The germline V and J ends were trimmed by 8 bases and 2 bases, with 7 bases remaining between them. The CDR3 is 12 amino acids. Here the CDR3 DNA reads TGTGCCAGCCGCGGCACCTACAATGAGCAGTTCTTC. Residues: CASRGTYNEQFF.

This clone was seen a few times. This sequence joins TRBV19 and TRBJ1-5; 8 bases align to TRBD1. V lost 3 bases and J lost 5; bases outside the gene matches: 3. The CDR3 is 14 residues long. Germline CDR1 and CDR2: LNHDA and SQIVND (reference sequence). The CDR3 spells CASSIRGLHQPQHF. Written as DNA, the CDR3 is TGTGCCAGTAGTATCAGGGGGCTCCATCAGCCCCAGCATTTT.

This chain links TRBV5-4 with TRBJ2-2; no clear D gene. The CDR3 totals 14 residues. V lost 4 bases and J 1 base, leaving 8 bases between the germline ends. Germline V gives CDR1 SGHNT, CDR2 YYREEE (reference sequence). This CDR3 is CASSQAQNTGELFF. As DNA, the CDR3 is TGTGCCAGCAGCCAGGCCCAGAACACCGGGGAGCTGTTTTTT.

CDR3 DNA: TGTGCCAGCAGCTCCCTCCAAGTCCCCAATGAGCAGTTCTTC. Translation gives CASSSLQVPNEQFF. This chain links TRBV7-9 with TRBJ2-1; D unresolved. Germline CDR1 SEHNR, CDR2 FQNEAQ (reference sequence). V was cut by 4 bases and J by 6 bases, with 13 bases left in between. The CDR3 runs 14 residues.

J is TRBJ2-5 and V is TRBV5-8; D perhaps matches TRBD2 (5 bases). V lost 4 bases to trimming and J lost 6 bases, with 13 bases between them. The CDR3 is made up of 13 amino acids. The germline V gene has CDR1 SGHTS and CDR2 YDEGEE. CDR3 bases: TGTGCCAGCAGCACCCGGACGGGAAAGACCCAGTACTTC. Protein sequence: CASSTRTGKTQYF.

The DNA of the CDR3 is TGTGCCAGCAGCTTAAAGGCAGGACAGCCCCAGCATTTT. Its protein is CASSLKAGQPQHF. This rearrangement joins TRBV11-3 to TRBJ1-5, with no clear D. Trimming cost V 2 bases and J 7 bases, with 9 bases left between them. Germline assignment: CDR1 SGHNT and CDR2 YENEEA. CDR3 length: 13 amino acids.

This clone was counted only a few times. The chain employs TRBV6-6 and TRBJ2-2; D gene unclear. Germline values: CDR1 MNHNY, CDR2 SVGAGI (reference sequence). The V end lost 0 bases, the J end lost 7 bases, and 9 bases lay between the germline ends. This CDR3 has 14 residues. CDR3 loop: CASSYSIFLGELFF. CDR3 nucleotide sequence: TGTGCCAGCAGTTACTCGATCTTCCTCGGGGAGCTGTTTTTT.

The rearrangement uses TRBV5-1 and TRBJ2-3; 8 bases match TRBD1. Germline loops: CDR1 SGHRS, CDR2 YFSETQ. Trimming removed 5 bases from V and 3 bases from J; junction bases left unmatched: 2. There are 13 residues in the CDR3. DNA for the CDR3: TGCGCCAGCAGATGGGACAGGACAGATACGCAGTATTTT. It encodes CASRWDRTDTQYF.

This chain joins TRBV29-1 and TRBJ2-5, with TRBD2 matching 7 bases. The CDR3 has 16 amino acids. CDR1 and CDR2 from the germline V gene are SQVTM and ANQGSEA. V shed 1 base and J 4 bases; nucleotides not matched to a gene: 12. The chain's CDR3 is CSVEVLALRELETQYF. Here the CDR3 DNA reads TGCAGCGTTGAAGTACTAGCGCTAAGGGAATTAGAGACCCAGTACTTC.

The chain is built from TRBV6-2 or TRBV6-3 and TRBJ1-2; D uncertain. Germline CDR1 and CDR2: MNHEY and SVGEGT. The length of the CDR3 is 13 residues. Trimming left V 2 bases short and J 7 bases short, with 11 bases between. The CDR3 region has the DNA TGTGCCAGCAGTTACGTTGGGGTAGCTGGCTACACCTTC. It yields the protein CASSYVGVAGYTF.

This clone has at least ten counts. The chain uses TRBV3-1 (or the pseudogene TRBV3-2) and TRBJ2-6; no definite D call. V lost 4 bases and J 0 bases, leaving 22 bases between the germline ends. CDR1 and CDR2 (germline): LGHDT, YNNKEL (reference sequence). The CDR3 is 20 amino acids. CDR3 DNA sequence: TGTGCCAGCAGCCTTCTTGGCAGCCGAAGGATATTCTCTGGGGCCAACGTCCTGACTTTC. Translation gives CASSLLGSRRIFSGANVLTF.

The table lists this clone with a count of one. V gene TRBV5-1 combines with J gene TRBJ1-1, with D possibly TRBD1 on 6 matching bases. Germline V gives CDR1 SGHRS, CDR2 YFSETQ. The CDR3 sequence is 14 residues long. With 2 bases removed from V and 4 bases from J, the gap between germline ends came to 12 bases. CDR3 amino acids: CASSFGGAGTEAFF. The CDR3 DNA reads as TGCGCCAGCAGCTTCGGGGGCGCGGGCACTGAAGCTTTCTTT. The full variable domain, rest sourced from reference TRBV5-1 and TRBJ1-1, is KAGVTQTPRYLIKTRGQQVTLSCSPISGHRSVSWYQQTPGQGLQFLFEYFSETQRNKGNFPGRFSGRQFSNSRSEMNVSTLELGDSALYLCASSFGGAGTEAFFGQGTRLTVV.

V usage is TRBV19 and J usage is TRBJ1-3; D not certain. V lost 7 bases to trimming and J lost 2 bases, with 6 bases between them. The CDR3 covers 12 residues. The V gene's germline CDR1 is LNHDA and CDR2 SQIVND (reference sequence). In nucleotides, the CDR3 is TGTGCCAGTAATGACCCTGGAAACACCATATATTTT. Translated, it gives CASNDPGNTIYF.